One and the same sample provided the 21 T cell receptor beta chains below, sequenced in a study of OX40 agonist ivuxolimab in advanced cancers. Assay used: immunoSEQ multiplex PCR; TCRdb lists only in-frame clones, some missing. The sample contains approximately 81,000 clones, more than 75% of which appear only once. Sequences were derived from CD4+ or CD8+ T cells sorted from blood, sampled in a trial of the OX40 agonist ivuxolimab. The receptors were gathered from an adult with an advanced solid tumor such as melanoma, head and neck, liver or kidney cancer.

This rearrangement joins TRBV7-3 to TRBJ2-1, with 7 bases fitting TRBD2. CDR1 is SGHTA, CDR2 FQGTGA, per germline. The CDR3 extends over 16 amino acids. Germline trimming cut 5 bases from V and 1 base from J; bases unmatched to any gene: 8. The CDR3 sequence is CASSTGAGLSYNEQFF. CDR3 sequence (DNA): TGTGCCAGCAGCACAGGAGCGGGGCTTTCCTACAATGAGCAGTTCTTC.

The J gene is TRBJ1-1, the V gene TRBV2; D gene unclear. Trimming pared 4 bases from V and 5 bases from J, leaving 8 bases between. This CDR3 has 12 amino acids. Germline CDR1 and CDR2: SNHLY and FYNNEI. The CDR3 DNA reads as TGTGCCAGCAGTGGGGAAGGAACTGAAGCTTTCTTT. Protein product: CASSGEGTEAFF.

Turning to this clone: The conserved phenylalanine or tryptophan normally closing the CDR3 is absent here, so this likely arose from a read error. The chain couples TRBV2 to TRBJ1-6; D uncertain. Germline loops: CDR1 SNHLY, CDR2 FYNNEI. The CDR3 spans 17 residues. V lost 0 bases and J lost 6, with 15 bases in between. The CDR3 sequence is CASSEASPRASNSPLHL. The CDR3 region has the DNA TGTGCCAGCAGTGAAGCGAGTCCAAGGGCGAGTAATTCACCCCTCCACCTT.

The chain has TRBV29-1 and TRBJ2-7; perhaps TRBD1 as D (5 bases). CDR3 size: 12 residues. V was pared by 5 bases and J by 1 base, with 9 bases between. The V gene's germline CDR1 is SQVTM and CDR2 ANQGSEA. CDR3: CSVNDRSYEQYF. CDR3 coding DNA: TGCAGCGTTAACGACAGATCCTACGAGCAGTACTTC.

The rearrangement uses TRBV2 and TRBJ2-3; 8 positions agree with TRBD2. The CDR3 contains 16 residues. Per the germline V gene, CDR1 is SNHLY and CDR2 is FYNNEI. The ends lost 6 bases at V and 2 bases at J; junction bases unmatched: 10. CDR3 bases: TGTGCCAGCAGGCTGGGACTAGGGCAGGACACAGATACGCAGTATTTT. Its protein is CASRLGLGQDTDTQYF.

The J gene is TRBJ1-5, the V gene TRBV4-2, with 9 positions matching TRBD1. Trimming at V came to 4 bases and at J to 7 bases, leaving 5 bases not matched to a gene. Germline values: CDR1 LGHNA, CDR2 YNFKEQ. The CDR3 runs 14 residues. CDR3 nucleotides: TGTGCCAGCAGCCTGACAGGGGGAAACCAGCCCCAGCATTTT. Translating it yields CASSLTGGNQPQHF.

The V and J genes are TRBV5-1 and TRBJ2-3, with no clear D. Trimming pared 4 bases from V and 1 base from J, leaving 10 bases between. CDR1 is SGHRS, CDR2 YFSETQ, per germline. The CDR3 is 14 residues long. CDR3 amino acids: CASSLSIRTDTQYF. CDR3 DNA: TGCGCCAGCAGCCTTAGTATACGCACAGATACGCAGTATTTT.

The rearrangement links TRBV6-1 to TRBJ1-3, with unresolved D. The CDR3 covers 15 residues. Trimming removed 4 bases from V and 2 bases from J, with 12 bases in between. Germline V gives CDR1 MNHNS, CDR2 SASEGT. DNA of the CDR3: TGTGCCAGCAGTGGTCGCCAACTAACTGGAAACACCATATATTTT. It yields the protein CASSGRQLTGNTIYF.

This clone was recorded a few times. The V and J genes are TRBV21-1 and TRBJ1-3. TRBV21-1 is listed as a pseudogene. CDR3 length equals 15 residues. In nucleotides, the CDR3 is TGTGCCAGCAGCAAAGGGGGGACCTCTGGAAACACCATATATTTT. Amino acids: CASSKGGTSGNTIYF.

The V and J genes are TRBV28 and TRBJ1-5; no clear D gene. The CDR3 runs 15 residues. Trimming shortened V by 7 bases and J by 3 bases, and 16 bases separated the two germline ends. Germline V gene sequence: CDR1 MDHEN, CDR2 SYDVKM. The DNA for the CDR3 is TGTGCCAGCAATTCGGTCCGGAGGGACAATCAGCCCCAGCATTTT. It codes for CASNSVRRDNQPQHF. The full variable domain, completed using reference TRBV28 and TRBJ1-5, is DVKVTQSSRYLVKRTGEKVFLECVQDMDHENMFWYRQDPGLGLRLIYFSYDVKMKEKGDIPEGYSVSREKKERFSLILESASTNQTSMYLCASNSVRRDNQPQHFGDGTRLSIL.

The J gene is TRBJ1-5, the V gene TRBV18; 9 nucleotides align to TRBD1. The V gene's germline CDR1 is KGHSH and CDR2 LQKENI. This CDR3 is 16 amino acids long. J lost 1 base, V lost 6 bases, and 7 bases had no gene match. CDR3 nucleotides: TGTGCCAGCTCCGGACAGGGGCCGCCCAGCAATCAGCCCCAGCATTTT. Translation gives CASSGQGPPSNQPQHF.

This clone occurred a few times. V and J are TRBV5-1 and TRBJ1-1; perhaps TRBD1 as D (5 bases). The V gene's germline CDR1 is SGHRS and CDR2 YFSETQ. The CDR3 has 13 residues. The ends were cut back, 3 bases at V and 3 bases at J, with 9 bases in the middle. The CDR3 region is CASSWGGDTEAFF. CDR3 DNA: TGCGCCAGCAGCTGGGGGGGAGACACTGAAGCTTTCTTT.

V gene TRBV6-5 combines with J gene TRBJ2-1, with 8 nucleotides matching TRBD1. Germline CDR1 reads MNHEY; CDR2 reads SVGAGI. The ends lost 4 bases at V and 10 bases at J; junction bases unmatched: 9. The CDR3 loop spans 14 amino acids. CDR3 in DNA: TGTGCCAGCAGTTTTCAGGGGGCCGCCTCGGAGCAGTTCTTC. As protein: CASSFQGAASEQFF.

This chain links TRBV5-1 with TRBJ1-1; TRBD1 matches 8 bases. Germline CDR1 and CDR2: SGHRS and YFSETQ. There are 14 residues in the CDR3. The J segment lost 2 bases and the V segment lost 6 bases, leaving 6 bases of the junction unmatched. The CDR3 loop is CASTGQGFNTEAFF. CDR3 nucleotides: TGCGCCAGCACCGGACAGGGTTTCAACACTGAAGCTTTCTTT.

The rearrangement links TRBV11-2 to TRBJ2-5; a possible D gene is TRBD2 (6 bases). The V end was cut by 1 base, the J end by 5 bases, with 17 bases between. The germline CDR1 and CDR2 sequences are SGHAT and FQNNGV. The CDR3 has 16 residues. The CDR3 loop reads CASSLGAGSGLETQYF. The CDR3 DNA reads TGTGCCAGCAGCTTAGGGGCGGGGTCGGGCTTGGAGACCCAGTACTTC.

V gene TRBV27 combines with J gene TRBJ1-6; D gene uncertain. The CDR3 covers 15 residues. V shed 6 bases and J shed 0 bases, with 9 bases lying between them. Per the germline V gene, CDR1 is MNHEY and CDR2 is SMNVEV (reference sequence). CDR3 bases: TGTGCCAGCAGGGGAGGGAGCTCCTATAATTCACCCCTCCACTTT. The encoded protein is CASRGGSSYNSPLHF.

In this sample, this clone turned up once. The chain joins TRBV6-4 to TRBJ1-1, with D maybe TRBD1 (6 bases). Germline assignment: CDR1 MRHNA and CDR2 SNTAGT. Trimming shortened V by 6 bases and J by 1 base, and 12 bases separated the two germline ends. The CDR3 contains 14 residues. CDR3 region: CASSKDSGNTEAFF. CDR3 coding DNA: TGTGCCAGCAGCAAGGACAGTGGGAACACTGAAGCTTTCTTT.

The chain couples TRBV7-9 to TRBJ1-6; D remains ambiguous. The ends were cut back, 5 bases at V and 5 bases at J, with 10 bases in the middle. The CDR3 extends over 14 amino acids. CDR1 is SEHNR and CDR2 is FQNEAQ in the germline V gene (reference sequence). As DNA, the CDR3 is TGTGCCAGCAGCCCTCAACTGGATAATTCACCCCTCCACTTT. Amino acids: CASSPQLDNSPLHF.

The rearrangement joins TRBV5-1 to TRBJ1-3; D might be TRBD1 (5 bases). Trimming left V 3 bases short and J 5 bases short, with 15 bases between. CDR3 size: 15 residues. Looked up from germline, CDR1 is SGHRS and CDR2 is YFSETQ. CDR3 nucleotides: TGCGCCAGCAGCTCCGCAGGGTCGTCCCGAAACACCATATATTTT. Translated, it gives CASSSAGSSRNTIYF.

The rearrangement joins TRBV28 to TRBJ1-6; perhaps TRBD1 as D (6 bases). Germline V gene lookup returns CDR1 MDHEN and CDR2 SYDVKM. The CDR3 runs 14 residues. Trimming removed 5 bases at V and 7 bases at J, with 12 bases between. The CDR3 sequence is CASSGGRGNSPLHF. The CDR3, as DNA: TGTGCCAGCAGTGGAGGGAGGGGGAATTCACCCCTCCACTTT.

The chain links TRBV6-5 to TRBJ2-7, with a weak D call TRBD1 (6 bases). Germline lookup yields CDR1 MNHEY and CDR2 SVGAGI. CDR3 size: 12 residues. V lost 6 bases, J lost 5 bases, and 11 bases lay in between. The CDR3 loop is CASRRTGNEQYF. The CDR3 bases are TGTGCCAGCAGACGTACAGGGAACGAGCAGTACTTC.